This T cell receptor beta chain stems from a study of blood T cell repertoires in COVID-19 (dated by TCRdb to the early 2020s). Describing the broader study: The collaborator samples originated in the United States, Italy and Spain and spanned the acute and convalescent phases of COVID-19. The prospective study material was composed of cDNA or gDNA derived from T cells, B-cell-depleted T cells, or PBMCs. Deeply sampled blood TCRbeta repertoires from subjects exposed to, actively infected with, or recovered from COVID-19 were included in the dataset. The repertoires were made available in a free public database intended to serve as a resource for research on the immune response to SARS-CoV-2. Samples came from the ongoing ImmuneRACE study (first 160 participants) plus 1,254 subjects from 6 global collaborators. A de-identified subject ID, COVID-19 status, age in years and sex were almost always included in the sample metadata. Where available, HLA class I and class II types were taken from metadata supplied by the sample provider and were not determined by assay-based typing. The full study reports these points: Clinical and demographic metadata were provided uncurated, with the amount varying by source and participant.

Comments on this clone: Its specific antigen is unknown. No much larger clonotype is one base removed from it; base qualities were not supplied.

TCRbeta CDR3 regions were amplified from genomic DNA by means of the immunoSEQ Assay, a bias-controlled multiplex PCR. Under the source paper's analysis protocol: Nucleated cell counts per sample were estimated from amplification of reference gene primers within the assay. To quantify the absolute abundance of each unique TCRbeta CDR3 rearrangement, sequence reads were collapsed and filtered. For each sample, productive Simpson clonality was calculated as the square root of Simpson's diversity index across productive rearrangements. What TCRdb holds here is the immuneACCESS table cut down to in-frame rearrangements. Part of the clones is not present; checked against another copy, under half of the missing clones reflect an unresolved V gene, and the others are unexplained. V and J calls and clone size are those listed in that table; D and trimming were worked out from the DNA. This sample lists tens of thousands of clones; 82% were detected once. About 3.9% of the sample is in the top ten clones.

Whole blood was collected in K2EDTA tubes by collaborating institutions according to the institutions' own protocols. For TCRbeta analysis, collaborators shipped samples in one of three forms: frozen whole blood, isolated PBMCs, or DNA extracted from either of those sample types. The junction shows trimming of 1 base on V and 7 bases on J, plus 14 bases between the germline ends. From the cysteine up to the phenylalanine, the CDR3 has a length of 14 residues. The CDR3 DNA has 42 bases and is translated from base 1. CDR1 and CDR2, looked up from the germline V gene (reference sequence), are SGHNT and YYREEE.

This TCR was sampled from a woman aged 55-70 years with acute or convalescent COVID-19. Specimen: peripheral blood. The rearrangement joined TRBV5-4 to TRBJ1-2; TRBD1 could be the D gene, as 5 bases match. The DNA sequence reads TGTGCCAGCAGCTTGTTTGGAGGGGAACCTGGCTACACCTTC. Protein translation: CASSLFGGEPGYTF.